These T cell receptor beta chains were read from a single sample in a study of PD-1 blockade in mismatch repair-deficient tumors. Clones were read by immunoSEQ multiplex PCR, and TCRdb kept only the in-frame ones, dropping some. The repertoire consists of fewer than 100,000 clones, with over 70% occurring once and the leading ten covering 2.6%. The material was peripheral blood, obtained 12 weeks after starting pembrolizumab. All receptors derive from an adult with mismatch repair-deficient cancer. CDR3s leave out the opening cysteine and the closing phenylalanine or tryptophan. D genes are given only for firm matches.

v_gene	len	d_gene	CDR3aa
TRBV6-5	14	NA	ASSYHFAGPPSGYT
TRBV7-9	14	TRBD1	ASSPRQGPGNYGYT
TRBV6-1	11	NA	ASNNYRQDEQY
TRBV7-6	10	NA	ASSPSGPEAF
TRBV19	13	NA	ASSTSGSANYGYT
TRBV28	12	TRBD2	ASDHGGDWETQY
TRBV7-2	15	NA	ASSLVHDWMSNQPQH
TRBV11-1	13	TRBD1	ASSLSDRAYDTQY
TRBV19	10	NA	ASSAQQTGAF
TRBV19	15	TRBD1	ASSIRFQGALRTEAF
TRBV27	12	NA	ASSLQASTDTQY
TRBV5-1	11	NA	ASRPDDGAEQY
TRBV7-2	15	TRBD2	ASSLAHLAGVTGELF
TRBV5-6	14	TRBD2	ASSEGLAGELETQY
TRBV5-1	13	NA	ASSGGSGQGTEAF
TRBV11-2	11	NA	ASSPTVATEAF
TRBV29-1	13	NA	SVGGHPATNEKLF
TRBV5-1	11	NA	ASSFWGNTEAF
TRBV7-2	12	TRBD1	ASTLGQGSKTQY
TRBV5-1	13	NA	ASSGTHEPGDTQY
TRBV6-4	15	TRBD2	ASSYSKTSGSTDTQY
TRBV5-1	13	NA	ASSLGAGRTDTQY
TRBV6-5	11	TRBD1	ASSAGQGQTQY
TRBV28	12	NA	ASSKTSLAGEQY
TRBV2	10	NA	ASSVQGGEQF
TRBV5-4	14	TRBD2	ASSLWSGSWTDTQY
TRBV5-4	14	TRBD2	ASSRSGTSGFNEQF
TRBV19	12	NA	ASSFGVAVETQY
TRBV19	13	TRBD2	ASSGRTSGTYEQY
TRBV25-1	12	TRBD1	ASSWGQGGNIQY
TRBV14	11	NA	ASSQDRSAKQF
TRBV10-1	12	TRBD2	ASSGGTSGYEQY
TRBV7-9	11	NA	ASSFRWTGELF
TRBV29-1	11	TRBD1	SAGQGGNTEAF
TRBV18	13	NA	ASGLTGQNTDTQY
TRBV6-1	17	NA	ASSEAGTTGAGVPYEQY
TRBV6-5	13	NA	ASSQGGGVTDTQY
TRBV11-2	14	NA	ASSPIRDPRSYEQY
TRBV5-1	12	NA	ASSRDTPEDTQY
TRBV11-3	12	NA	ASSLRTGNNEQF
TRBV25-1	11	NA	ASSLQGYYEQY
TRBV19	11	TRBD1	ATGQGRGETQY
TRBV19	13	TRBD1	ASSIGGQVPYEQY
TRBV5-5	13	TRBD1	ASSLGQGARQPQH
TRBV4-2	14	NA	ASRQMSGLTLNEQF